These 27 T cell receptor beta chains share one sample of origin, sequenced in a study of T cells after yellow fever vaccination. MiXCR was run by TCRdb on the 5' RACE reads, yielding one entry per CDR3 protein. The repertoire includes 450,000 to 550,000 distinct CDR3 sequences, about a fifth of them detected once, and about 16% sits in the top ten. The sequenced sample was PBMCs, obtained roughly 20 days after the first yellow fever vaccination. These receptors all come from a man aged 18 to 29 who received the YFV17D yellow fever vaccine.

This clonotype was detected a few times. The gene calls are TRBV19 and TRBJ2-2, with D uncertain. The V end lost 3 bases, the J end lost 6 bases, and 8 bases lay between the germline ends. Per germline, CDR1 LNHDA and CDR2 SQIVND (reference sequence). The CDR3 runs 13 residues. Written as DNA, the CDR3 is TGTGCCAGTAGTATTTGGACGTCCGGGGAGCTGTTTTTT. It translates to CASSIWTSGELFF. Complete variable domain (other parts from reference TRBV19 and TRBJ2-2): DGGITQSPKYLFRKEGQNVTLSCEQNLNHDAMYWYRQDPGQGLRLIYYSQIVNDFQKGDIAEGYSVSREKKESFPLTVTSAQKNPTAFYLCASSIWTSGELFFGEGSRLTVL.

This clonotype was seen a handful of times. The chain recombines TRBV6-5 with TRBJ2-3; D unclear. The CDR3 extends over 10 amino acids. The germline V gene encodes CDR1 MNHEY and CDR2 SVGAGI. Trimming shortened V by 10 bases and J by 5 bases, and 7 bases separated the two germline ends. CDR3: CATSRDTQYF. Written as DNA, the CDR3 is TGTGCCACTTCTCGAGATACGCAGTATTTT.

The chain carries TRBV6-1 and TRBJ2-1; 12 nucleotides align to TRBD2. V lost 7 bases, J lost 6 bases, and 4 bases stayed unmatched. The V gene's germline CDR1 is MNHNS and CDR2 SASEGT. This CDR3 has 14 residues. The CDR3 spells CASKLAGGSNEQFF. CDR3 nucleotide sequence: TGTGCCAGCAAACTAGCGGGGGGCTCCAATGAGCAGTTCTTC.

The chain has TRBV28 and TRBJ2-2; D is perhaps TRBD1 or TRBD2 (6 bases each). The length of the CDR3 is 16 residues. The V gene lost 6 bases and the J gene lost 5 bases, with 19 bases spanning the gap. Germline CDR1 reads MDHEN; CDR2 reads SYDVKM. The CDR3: CASSLGGLGFTGELFF. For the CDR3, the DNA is TGTGCCAGCAGCCTAGGGGGGCTAGGGTTTACCGGGGAGCTGTTTTTT.

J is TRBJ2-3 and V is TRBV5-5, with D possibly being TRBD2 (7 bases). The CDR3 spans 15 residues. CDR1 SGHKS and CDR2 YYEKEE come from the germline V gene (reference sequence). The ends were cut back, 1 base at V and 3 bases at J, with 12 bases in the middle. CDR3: CASSLFAGATDTQYF. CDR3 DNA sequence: TGTGCCAGCAGCTTGTTTGCGGGGGCGACAGATACGCAGTATTTT.

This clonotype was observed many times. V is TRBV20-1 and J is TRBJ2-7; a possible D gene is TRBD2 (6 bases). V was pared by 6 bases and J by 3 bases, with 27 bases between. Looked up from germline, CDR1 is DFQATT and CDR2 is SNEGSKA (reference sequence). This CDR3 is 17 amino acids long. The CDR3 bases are TGCAGTGCAACTCCGATTGCGGGGCCCGGAGGGTACTACGAGCAGTACTTC. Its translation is CSATPIAGPGGYYEQYF.

The CDR3 coding sequence is TGTGCCAGCAGCTTGAACCTAGCGGCCCAAGAGACCCAGTACTTC. Translation: CASSLNLAAQETQYF. The genes are TRBV11-2 and TRBJ2-5; 7 bases map to TRBD2. CDR3 size: 15 residues. V shed 3 bases and J 1 base; nucleotides not matched to a gene: 5. Germline V gene sequence: CDR1 SGHAT, CDR2 FQNNGV.

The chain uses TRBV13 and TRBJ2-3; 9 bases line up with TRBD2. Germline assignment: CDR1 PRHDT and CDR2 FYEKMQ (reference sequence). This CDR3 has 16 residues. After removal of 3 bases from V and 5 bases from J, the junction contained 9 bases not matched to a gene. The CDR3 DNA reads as TGTGCCAGCAGCTTCTGGACTAGCGATATCAAAGATACGCAGTATTTT. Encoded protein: CASSFWTSDIKDTQYF.

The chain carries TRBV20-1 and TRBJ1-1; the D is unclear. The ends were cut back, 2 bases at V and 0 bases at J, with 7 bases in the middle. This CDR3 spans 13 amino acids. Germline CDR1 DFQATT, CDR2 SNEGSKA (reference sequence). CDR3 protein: CSARQVLNTEAFF. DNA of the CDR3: TGCAGTGCTAGACAGGTTTTGAACACTGAAGCTTTCTTT.

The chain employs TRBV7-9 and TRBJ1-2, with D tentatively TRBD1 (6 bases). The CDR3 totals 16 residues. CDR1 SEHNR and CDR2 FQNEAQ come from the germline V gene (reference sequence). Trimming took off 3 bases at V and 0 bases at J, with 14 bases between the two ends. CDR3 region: CASSFTPGGPNYGYTF. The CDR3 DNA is TGTGCCAGCAGCTTCACCCCGGGGGGCCCTAACTATGGCTACACCTTC.

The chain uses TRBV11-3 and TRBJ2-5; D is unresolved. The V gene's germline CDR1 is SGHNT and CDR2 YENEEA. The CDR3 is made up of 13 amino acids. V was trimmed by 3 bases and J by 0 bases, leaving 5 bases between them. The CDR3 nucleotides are TGTGCCAGCAGCTTGAGGTACCAAGAGACCCAGTACTTC. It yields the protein CASSLRYQETQYF. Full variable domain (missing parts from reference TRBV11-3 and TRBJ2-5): EAGVVQSPRYKIIEKKQPVAFWCNPISGHNTLYWYLQNLGQGPELLIRYENEEAVDDSQLPKDRFSAERLKGVDSTLKIQPAELGDSAVYLCASSLRYQETQYFGPGTRLLVL.

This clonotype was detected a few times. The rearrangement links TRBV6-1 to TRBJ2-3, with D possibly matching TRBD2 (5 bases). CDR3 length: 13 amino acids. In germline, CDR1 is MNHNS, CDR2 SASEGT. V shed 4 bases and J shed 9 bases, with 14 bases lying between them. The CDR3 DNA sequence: TGTGCCAGCAGTGTCGGGCCCCGCGGGACGCAGTATTTT. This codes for CASSVGPRGTQYF.

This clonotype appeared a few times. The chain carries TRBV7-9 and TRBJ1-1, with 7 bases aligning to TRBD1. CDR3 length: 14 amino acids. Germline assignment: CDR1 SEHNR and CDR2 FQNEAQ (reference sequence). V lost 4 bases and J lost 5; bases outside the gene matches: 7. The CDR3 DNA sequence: TGTGCCAGCAGCTGGGGGACAGCGCGGACTGAAGCTTTCTTT. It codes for CASSWGTARTEAFF.

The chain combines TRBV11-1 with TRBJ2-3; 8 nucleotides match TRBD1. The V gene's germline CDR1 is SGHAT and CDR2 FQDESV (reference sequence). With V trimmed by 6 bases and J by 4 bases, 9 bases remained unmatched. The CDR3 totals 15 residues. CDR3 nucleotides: TGTGCCAGCAGTATGATCTCAGGGGGCTCAGATACGCAGTATTTT. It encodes CASSMISGGSDTQYF.

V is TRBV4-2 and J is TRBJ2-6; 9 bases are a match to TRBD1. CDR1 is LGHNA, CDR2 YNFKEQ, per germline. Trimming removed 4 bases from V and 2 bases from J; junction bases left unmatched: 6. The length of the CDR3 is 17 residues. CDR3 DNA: TGTGCCAGCAGCCCGACCGGGACAGGGCCTGGGGCCAACGTCCTGACTTTC. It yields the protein CASSPTGTGPGANVLTF.

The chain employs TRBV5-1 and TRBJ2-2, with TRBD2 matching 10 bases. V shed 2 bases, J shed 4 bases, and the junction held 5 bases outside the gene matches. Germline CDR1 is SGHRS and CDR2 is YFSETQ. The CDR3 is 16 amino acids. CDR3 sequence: CASSFLAGAGTGELFF. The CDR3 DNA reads TGCGCCAGCAGCTTCCTAGCGGGGGCGGGCACCGGGGAGCTGTTTTTT. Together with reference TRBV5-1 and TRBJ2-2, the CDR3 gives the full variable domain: KAGVTQTPRYLIKTRGQQVTLSCSPISGHRSVSWYQQTPGQGLQFLFEYFSETQRNKGNFPGRFSGRQFSNSRSEMNVSTLELGDSALYLCASSFLAGAGTGELFFGEGSRLTVL.

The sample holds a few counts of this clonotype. The CDR3 spells CASSPVPNQETQYF. Written as DNA, the CDR3 is TGCGCCAGCAGCCCGGTCCCTAACCAAGAGACCCAGTACTTC. The J gene is TRBJ2-5, the V gene TRBV5-1; D is unclear. This CDR3 has 14 amino acids. CDR1 and CDR2 (germline): SGHRS, YFSETQ. Trimming cost V 4 bases and J 0 bases, with 10 bases left between them.

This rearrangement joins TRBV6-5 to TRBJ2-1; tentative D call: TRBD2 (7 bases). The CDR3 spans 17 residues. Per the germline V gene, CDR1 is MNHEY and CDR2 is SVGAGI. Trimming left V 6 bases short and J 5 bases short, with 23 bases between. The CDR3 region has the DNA TGTGCCAGCAGCAAACTCGAGGGGGGGTCCTTAAACAATGAGCAGTTCTTC. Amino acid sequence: CASSKLEGGSLNNEQFF.

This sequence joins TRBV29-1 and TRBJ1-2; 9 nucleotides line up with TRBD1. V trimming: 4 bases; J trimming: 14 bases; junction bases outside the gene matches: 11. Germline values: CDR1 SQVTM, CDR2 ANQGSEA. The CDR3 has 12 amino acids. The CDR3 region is CSVGKGQGGETF. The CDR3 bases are TGCAGCGTTGGAAAGGGACAGGGAGGGGAGACCTTC.

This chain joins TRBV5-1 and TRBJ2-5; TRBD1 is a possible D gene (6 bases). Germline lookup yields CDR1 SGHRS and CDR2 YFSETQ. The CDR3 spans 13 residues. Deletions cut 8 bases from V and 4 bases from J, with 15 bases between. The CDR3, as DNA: TGCGCCAGTAAGACAGGATTGGGAGAGACCCAGTACTTC. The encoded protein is CASKTGLGETQYF.

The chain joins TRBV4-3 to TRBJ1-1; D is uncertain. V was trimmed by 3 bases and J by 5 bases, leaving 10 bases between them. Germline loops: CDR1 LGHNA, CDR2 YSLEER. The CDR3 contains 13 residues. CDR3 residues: CASSQYPGTEAFF. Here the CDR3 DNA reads TGCGCCAGCAGCCAGTATCCGGGAACTGAAGCTTTCTTT.

The CDR3 nucleotides are TGTGCCAGCGGATGGGCCTCAATGCTAGCTAACTATGGCTACACCTTC. Translated: CASGWASMLANYGYTF. The chain carries TRBV12-3 or TRBV12-4 and TRBJ1-2; the D is unclear. Trimming left V 8 bases short and J 0 bases short, with 19 bases between. The CDR3 totals 16 residues.

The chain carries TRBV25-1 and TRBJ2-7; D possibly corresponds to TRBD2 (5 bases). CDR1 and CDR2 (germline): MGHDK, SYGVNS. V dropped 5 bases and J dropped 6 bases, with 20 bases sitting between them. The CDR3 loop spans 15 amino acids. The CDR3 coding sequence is TGTGCCAGCAGTCCCGGACGGGGTGTGGCGGCCGAGCAGTACGTC. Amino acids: CASSPGRGVAAEQYV.

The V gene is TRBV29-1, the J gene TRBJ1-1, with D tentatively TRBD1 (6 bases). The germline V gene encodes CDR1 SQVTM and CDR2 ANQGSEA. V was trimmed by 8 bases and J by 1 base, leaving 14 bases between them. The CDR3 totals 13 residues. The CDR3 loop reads CSFRDNPNTEAFF. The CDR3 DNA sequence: TGCAGCTTTCGGGACAACCCGAACACTGAAGCTTTCTTT.

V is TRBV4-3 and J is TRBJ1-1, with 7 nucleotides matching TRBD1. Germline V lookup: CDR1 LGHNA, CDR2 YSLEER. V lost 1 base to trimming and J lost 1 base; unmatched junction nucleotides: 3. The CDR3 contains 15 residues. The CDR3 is CASSQVEGANTEAFF. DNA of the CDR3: TGCGCCAGCAGCCAAGTGGAGGGGGCGAACACTGAAGCTTTCTTT.

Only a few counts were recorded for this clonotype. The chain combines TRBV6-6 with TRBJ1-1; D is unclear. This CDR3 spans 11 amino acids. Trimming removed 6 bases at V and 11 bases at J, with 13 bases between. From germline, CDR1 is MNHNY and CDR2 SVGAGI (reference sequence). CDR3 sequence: CASSAPQMAFF. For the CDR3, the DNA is TGTGCCAGCAGCGCCCCCCAAATGGCTTTCTTT.

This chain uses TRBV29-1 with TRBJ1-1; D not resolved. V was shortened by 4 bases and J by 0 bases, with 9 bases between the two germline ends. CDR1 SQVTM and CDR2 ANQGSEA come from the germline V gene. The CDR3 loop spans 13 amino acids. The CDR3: CSVAAGMNTEAFF. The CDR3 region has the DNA TGCAGCGTTGCGGCAGGAATGAACACTGAAGCTTTCTTT.